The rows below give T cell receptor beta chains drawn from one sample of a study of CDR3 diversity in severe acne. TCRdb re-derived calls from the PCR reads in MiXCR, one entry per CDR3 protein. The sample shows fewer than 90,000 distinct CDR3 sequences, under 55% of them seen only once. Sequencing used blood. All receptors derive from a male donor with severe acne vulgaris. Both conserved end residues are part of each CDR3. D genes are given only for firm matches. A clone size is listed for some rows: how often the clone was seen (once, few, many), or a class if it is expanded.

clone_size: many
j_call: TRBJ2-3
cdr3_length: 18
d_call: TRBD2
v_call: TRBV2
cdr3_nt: TGTGCCAGCAGCCGGGGTTTAGCGGGCCCAGTTAGCACAGATACGCAGTATTTT
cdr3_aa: CASSRGLAGPVSTDTQYF

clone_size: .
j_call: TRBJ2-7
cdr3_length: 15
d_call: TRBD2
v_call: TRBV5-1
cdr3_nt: TGCGCCAGCAGCTTGACTAGCGGTTACAACAACGAGCAGTACTTC
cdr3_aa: CASSLTSGYNNEQYF

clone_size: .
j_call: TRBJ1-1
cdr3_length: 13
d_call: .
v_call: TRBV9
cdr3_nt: TGTGCCAGCAGCGATACAGCTACTTCTGAAGCTTTCTTT
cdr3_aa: CASSDTATSEAFF

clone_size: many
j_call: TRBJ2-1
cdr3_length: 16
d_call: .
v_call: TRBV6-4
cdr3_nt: TGTGCCAGCAGTGATAGGAAATCGAGCTCCTACAATGAGCAGTTCTTC
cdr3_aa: CASSDRKSSSYNEQFF

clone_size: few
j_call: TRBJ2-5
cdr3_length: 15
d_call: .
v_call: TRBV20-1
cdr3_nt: TGCAGTGCTAGAGATGCCCTAATCGACCAAGAGACCCAGTACTTC
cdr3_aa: CSARDALIDQETQYF

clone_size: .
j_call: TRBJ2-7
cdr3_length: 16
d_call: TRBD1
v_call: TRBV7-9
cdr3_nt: TGTGCCAGCAGCTTGGCCGGGACAGGGGGGTCCTACGAGCAGTACTTC
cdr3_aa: CASSLAGTGGSYEQYF

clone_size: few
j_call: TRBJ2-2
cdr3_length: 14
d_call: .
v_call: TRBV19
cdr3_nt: TGTGCCAGTAGTGCATACAGGATTGACGGGGAGCTGTTTTTT
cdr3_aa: CASSAYRIDGELFF

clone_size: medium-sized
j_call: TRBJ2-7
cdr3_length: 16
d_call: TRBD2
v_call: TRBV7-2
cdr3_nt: TGTGCCAGCAGCTTAGGCCCTGCGGGGGGGGCCTACGAGCAGTACTTC
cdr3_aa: CASSLGPAGGAYEQYF

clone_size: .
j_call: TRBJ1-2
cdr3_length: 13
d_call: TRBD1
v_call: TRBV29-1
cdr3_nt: TGCAGCGTCCCCGGGACAGGGCCCTATGGCTACACCTTC
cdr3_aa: CSVPGTGPYGYTF

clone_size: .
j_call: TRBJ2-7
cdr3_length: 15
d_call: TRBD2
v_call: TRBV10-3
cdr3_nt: TGTGCCAGCAGTTTGACTAGCGGGAGAGGTCTCGAGCAGTACTTC
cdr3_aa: CASSLTSGRGLEQYF

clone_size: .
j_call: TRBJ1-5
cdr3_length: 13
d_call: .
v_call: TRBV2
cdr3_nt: TGTGCCAGCCGGGAGGCCGGGGATCAGCCCCAGCATTTT
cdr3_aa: CASREAGDQPQHF

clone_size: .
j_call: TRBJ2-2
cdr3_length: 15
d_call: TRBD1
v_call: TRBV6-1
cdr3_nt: TGTGCCAGCCCCTCCGGGACAGGGGACACCGGGGAGCTGTTTTTT
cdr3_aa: CASPSGTGDTGELFF

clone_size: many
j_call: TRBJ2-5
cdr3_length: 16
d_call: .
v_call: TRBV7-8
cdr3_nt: TGTGCCAGCAGCCCCCCGTCGTTGGGGGGCCAAGAGACCCAGTACTTC
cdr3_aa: CASSPPSLGGQETQYF

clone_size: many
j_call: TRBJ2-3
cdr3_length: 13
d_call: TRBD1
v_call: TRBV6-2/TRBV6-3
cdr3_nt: TGTGCCAGCTCAGGGGGCTCAGTAGATACGCAGTATTTT
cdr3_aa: CASSGGSVDTQYF

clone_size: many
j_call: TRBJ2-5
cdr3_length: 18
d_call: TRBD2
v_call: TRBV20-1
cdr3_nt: TGCAGTGCTAGAGATTTTCATAGCGGGAGAATGAGGCAAGAGACCCAGTACTTC
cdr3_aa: CSARDFHSGRMRQETQYF

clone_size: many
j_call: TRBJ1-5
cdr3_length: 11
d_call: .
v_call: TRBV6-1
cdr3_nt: TGTGCCAGCAGGAGGAATCAGCCCCAGCATTTT
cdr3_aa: CASRRNQPQHF

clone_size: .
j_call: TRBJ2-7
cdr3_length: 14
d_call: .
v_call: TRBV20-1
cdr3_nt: TGCAGTGCTAGAGTGCCGGGCAGCTCCTACGAGCAGTACTTC
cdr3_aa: CSARVPGSSYEQYF

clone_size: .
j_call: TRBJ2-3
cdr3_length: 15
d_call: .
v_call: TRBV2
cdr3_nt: TGTGCCAGCAGTGACGCAGGGGTACACACAGGTACGCAGTATTTT
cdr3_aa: CASSDAGVHTGTQYF

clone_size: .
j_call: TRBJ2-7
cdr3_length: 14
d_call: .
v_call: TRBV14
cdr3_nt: TGTGCCAGCAGCCAAAGGCCTCCCAGGGGGGAGCTGTACTTC
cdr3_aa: CASSQRPPRGELYF

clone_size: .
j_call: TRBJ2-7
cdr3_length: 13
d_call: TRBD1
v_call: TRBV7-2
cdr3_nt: TGTGCCAGCAGCTTACACAGGGGGTACGAGCAGTACTTC
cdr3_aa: CASSLHRGYEQYF

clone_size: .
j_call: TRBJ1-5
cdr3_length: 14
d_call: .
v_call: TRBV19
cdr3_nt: TGTGCCAGTAGTATAACACATAGCAATCAGCCCCAGCATTTT
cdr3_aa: CASSITHSNQPQHF

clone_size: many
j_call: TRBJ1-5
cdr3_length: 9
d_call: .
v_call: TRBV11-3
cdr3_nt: TGTGCCAGCAGCTTGCCCCAGCATTTT
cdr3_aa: CASSLPQHF

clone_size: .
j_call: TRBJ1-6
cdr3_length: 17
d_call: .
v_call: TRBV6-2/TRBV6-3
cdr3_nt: TGTGCCAGCAGCTTGATGCTCCCGAGCTCCTATAATTCACCCCTCCACTTT
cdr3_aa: CASSLMLPSSYNSPLHF

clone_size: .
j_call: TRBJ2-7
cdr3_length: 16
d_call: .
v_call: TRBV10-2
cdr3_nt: TGCGCCAGCAGTGATAATTCTCGGCCAAAGTACTACGAGCAGTACTTC
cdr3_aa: CASSDNSRPKYYEQYF

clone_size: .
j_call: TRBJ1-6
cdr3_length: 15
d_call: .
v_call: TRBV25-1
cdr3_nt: TGTGCCAGCAGTGAAACGGGGGTCATTGGGACACCCCTCCACTTT
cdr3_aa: CASSETGVIGTPLHF

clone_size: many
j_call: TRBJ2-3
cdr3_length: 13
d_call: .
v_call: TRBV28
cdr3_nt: TGTGCCGTTCAGGGTGACAACACAGATACGCAGTATTTT
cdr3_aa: CAVQGDNTDTQYF

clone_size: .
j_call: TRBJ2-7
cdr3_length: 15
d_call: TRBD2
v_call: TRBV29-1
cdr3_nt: TGCAGCGTTGTCCCTAGCGGGAGGGCGGTCTACGAGCAGTACTTC
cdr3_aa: CSVVPSGRAVYEQYF

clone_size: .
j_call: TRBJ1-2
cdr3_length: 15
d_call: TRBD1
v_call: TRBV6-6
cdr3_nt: TGTGCCAGCAGTTACGTCGGACAGGGAAACTATGGCTACACCTTC
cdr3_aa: CASSYVGQGNYGYTF

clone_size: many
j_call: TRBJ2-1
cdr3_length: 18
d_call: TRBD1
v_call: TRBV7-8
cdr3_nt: TGTGCCAGCAGCCCTCGGGACAGGGAAGGAAGCTCCTACAATGAGCAGTTCTTC
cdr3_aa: CASSPRDREGSSYNEQFF

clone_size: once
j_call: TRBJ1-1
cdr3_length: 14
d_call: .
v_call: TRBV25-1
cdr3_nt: TGTGCCAGCAGTTTCCCGGACAGACTCACTGAAGCTTTCTTT
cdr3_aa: CASSFPDRLTEAFF

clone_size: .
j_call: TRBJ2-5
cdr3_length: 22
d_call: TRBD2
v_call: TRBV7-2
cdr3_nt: TGTGCCAGCAGCCCCCGGCGAGGGAGGGCTAGCGGTTCCTTGACCGCGGGGGAGACCCAGTACTTC
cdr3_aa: CASSPRRGRASGSLTAGETQYF

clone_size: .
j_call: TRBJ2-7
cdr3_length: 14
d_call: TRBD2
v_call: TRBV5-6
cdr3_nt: TGTGCCAGCAGCCGGGGGACTAGCGGGAGGGAGCAGTACTTC
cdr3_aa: CASSRGTSGREQYF